Shown below are 10 T cell receptor beta chains from a single sample sequenced in a study of T cell changes during pregnancy in multiple sclerosis. TCRdb's table, derived via immunoSEQ multiplex PCR, lists solely in-frame clones and lacks some. In the table there are approximately 32,000 clones, approximately 92% of which are singletons. The sequenced sample was CD8+ T cells from peripheral blood mononuclear cells, obtained in the second trimester of pregnancy. The receptors stem from a female donor with multiple sclerosis, enrolled in a pregnancy study.

The rearrangement uses TRBV10-2 and TRBJ2-1; unclear D gene. CDR3 length equals 14 residues. Looked up from germline, CDR1 is WSHSY and CDR2 is SAAADI. The germline V and J ends were trimmed by 2 bases and 2 bases, with 7 bases remaining between them. In nucleotides, the CDR3 is TGCGCCAGCAGTGAGAGTCAGGCCTACAATGAGCAGTTCTTC. Amino acids: CASSESQAYNEQFF.

The V and J genes are TRBV30 and TRBJ2-7; D is possibly TRBD2 (5 bases). The germline CDR1 and CDR2 sequences are GTSNPN and SVGIG (reference sequence). V was pared by 0 bases and J by 0 bases, with 9 bases between. The CDR3 consists of 14 residues. The CDR3 here is CAWSVLGSSYEQYF. In nucleotides, the CDR3 is TGTGCCTGGAGTGTCCTGGGGAGCTCCTACGAGCAGTACTTC.

By proportion, this clone is medium-sized (0.01 to 0.1%). J is TRBJ2-2 and V is TRBV9, with TRBD2 identical over 12 bases. The CDR3 sequence is 17 residues long. CDR1 is SGDLS and CDR2 is YYNGEE in the germline V gene. V was clipped by 4 bases and J by 2 bases; unmatched bases: 6. Here the CDR3 DNA reads TGTGCCAGCAGCCTCTGGACTAGCGGGACTAACACCGGGGAGCTGTTTTTT. Translating gives CASSLWTSGTNTGELFF.

This clone was picked up one time. J is TRBJ1-1 and V is TRBV5-1; 7 bases agree with TRBD1. V shed 5 bases and J 1 base; nucleotides not matched to a gene: 5. Germline V gene data show CDR1 as SGHRS and CDR2 as YFSETQ. CDR3 length: 14 amino acids. This CDR3 reads CASRMGQTNTEAFF. In DNA, the CDR3 is TGCGCCAGCAGGATGGGACAGACGAACACTGAAGCTTTCTTT.

This clone showed up just a few times. The rearrangement links TRBV6-1 to TRBJ2-7; perhaps TRBD1 as D (6 bases). V lost 1 base and J 3 bases, leaving 13 bases between the germline ends. The V gene's germline CDR1 is MNHNS and CDR2 SASEGT. CDR3 size: 15 residues. The CDR3 reads CASSEVVGARYEQYF. DNA of the CDR3: TGTGCCAGCAGTGAAGTGGTGGGGGCCCGCTACGAGCAGTACTTC.

The chain carries TRBV19 and TRBJ2-3; 7 nucleotides match TRBD1. The CDR3 is 14 residues long. V lost 11 bases, J lost 4 bases, and 12 bases stayed unmatched. Germline CDR1 and CDR2: LNHDA and SQIVND (reference sequence). CDR3 in DNA: TGTGCCGCCAAGGGGCAGGGGGATGCAGATACGCAGTATTTT. The encoded protein is CAAKGQGDADTQYF. The full variable domain, rest sourced from reference TRBV19 and TRBJ2-3, is DGGITQSPKYLFRKEGQNVTLSCEQNLNHDAMYWYRQDPGQGLRLIYYSQIVNDFQKGDIAEGYSVSREKKESFPLTVTSAQKNPTAFYLCAAKGQGDADTQYFGPGTRLTVL.

The chain uses TRBV6-6 and TRBJ1-2; 9 nucleotides agree with TRBD1. The CDR3 covers 16 residues. The germline gives CDR1 MNHNY, CDR2 SVGAGI (reference sequence). The V and J ends lost 2 bases and 2 bases, in that order; junction bases with no gene match: 6. The chain's CDR3 is CASSYRTGDRNYGYTF. The CDR3 nucleotides are TGTGCCAGCAGTTACCGGACAGGGGACAGAAACTATGGCTACACCTTC.

J is TRBJ1-2 and V is TRBV9; 9 bases fit TRBD1. V dropped 3 bases and J dropped 6; count of bases not matched to a gene: 12. CDR1 is SGDLS, CDR2 YYNGEE, per germline. This CDR3 comprises 16 residues. The CDR3 coding sequence is TGTGCCAGCAGCGACACTTCCGGGACAGGGAGAGATGGCTACACCTTC. Translated, it gives CASSDTSGTGRDGYTF. Full variable domain (rest looked up from reference TRBV9 and TRBJ1-2): DSGVTQTPKHLITATGQRVTLRCSPRSGDLSVYWYQQSLDQGLQFLIQYYNGEERAKGNILERFSAQQFPDLHSELNLSSLELGDSALYFCASSDTSGTGRDGYTFGSGTRLTVV.

A single count supports this clone. The chain combines TRBV9 with TRBJ1-2; a weak D match, TRBD1 (6 bases). V lost 0 bases and J 3 bases, leaving 15 bases between the germline ends. Germline V gene sequence: CDR1 SGDLS, CDR2 YYNGEE. The CDR3 runs to 16 residues. The CDR3 region has the DNA TGTGCCAGCAGCGTAGATCCCAGGGGTACCGACTATGGCTACACCTTC. It yields the protein CASSVDPRGTDYGYTF.

This clone occurred once. The chain employs TRBV11-2 and TRBJ1-4, with D hard to call. V gave up 0 bases and J gave up 12 bases, with 8 bases separating them. The germline V gene encodes CDR1 SGHAT and CDR2 FQNNGV. This CDR3 contains 12 residues. CDR3 coding DNA: TGTGCCAGCAGCTTAGACCGACGGGAACTGTTTTTT. Protein: CASSLDRRELFF.